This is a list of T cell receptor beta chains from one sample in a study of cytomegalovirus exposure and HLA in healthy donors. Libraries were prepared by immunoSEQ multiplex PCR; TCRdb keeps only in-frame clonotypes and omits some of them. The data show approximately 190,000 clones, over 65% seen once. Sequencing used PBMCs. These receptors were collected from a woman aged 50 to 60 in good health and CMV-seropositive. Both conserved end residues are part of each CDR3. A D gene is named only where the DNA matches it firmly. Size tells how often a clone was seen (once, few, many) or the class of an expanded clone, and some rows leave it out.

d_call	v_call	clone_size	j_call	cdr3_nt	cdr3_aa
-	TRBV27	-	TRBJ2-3	TGTGCGACCCATTGGGGGGGGGCGGGCACAGATACGCAGTATTTT	CATHWGGAGTDTQYF
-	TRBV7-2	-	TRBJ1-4	TGTGCCAGCAGCAGGGGAGGCAGTGAAAAACTGTTTTTT	CASSRGGSEKLFF
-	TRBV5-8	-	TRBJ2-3	TGTGCCAGCAGTCCCGGACTCTATACGCAGTATTTT	CASSPGLYTQYF
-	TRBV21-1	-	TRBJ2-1	TGTGCCAGCAGCACAAGGGGCCTCTTACAGGGGGGATACAATGAGCAGTTCTTC	CASSTRGLLQGGYNEQFF
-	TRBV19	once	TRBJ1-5	TGTGCCAGTAGTATCAGGGAAGGCATGAGCAATCAGCCCCAGCATTTT	CASSIREGMSNQPQHF
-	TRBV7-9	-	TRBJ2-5	TGTGCCAGCGGGCCCTCTAGCCTGGAGACCCAGTACTTC	CASGPSSLETQYF
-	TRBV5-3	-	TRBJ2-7	TGTGCCAGAAGCTACCGCCCGAACAGGGCCCATACCCTCATAGGAAACCATTTTTCCTACGAGCAGTACTTC	CARSYRPNRAHTLIGNHFSYEQYF
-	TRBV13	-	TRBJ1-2	TGTGCCAGCAGCTTGGCCACCGGGATGCCATTAGGTCATGGCTACACCTTC	CASSLATGMPLGHGYTF
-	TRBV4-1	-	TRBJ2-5	TGCGCCAGCAGCCTGCAAGGGGGAGGGGAGACCCAGTACTTC	CASSLQGGGETQYF
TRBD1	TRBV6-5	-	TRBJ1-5	TGTGCCAGCAGTTACAGGGGACAGGATCAGCCCCAGCATTTT	CASSYRGQDQPQHF
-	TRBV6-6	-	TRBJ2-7	TGTGCCAGCAGAATGCCAGAGGAATTGACCTACGAGCAGTACTTC	CASRMPEELTYEQYF
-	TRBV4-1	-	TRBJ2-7	TGCGCCAGCAGCCAAGGGGGGCGGGGGCTCTCCTACGAGCAGTACTTC	CASSQGGRGLSYEQYF
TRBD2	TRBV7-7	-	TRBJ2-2	TGTGCTAGGGGGCACCTAGCGGGGGGCCTTATCACCAACACCGGGGAGCTGTTTTTT	CARGHLAGGLITNTGELFF
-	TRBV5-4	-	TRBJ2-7	TGTGCCAGCAGCTTGGCAGGAGGTTTTACCTACGAGCAGTACTTC	CASSLAGGFTYEQYF
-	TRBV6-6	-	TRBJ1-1	TGTGCCAGCACCCGGGGAAGGAAAAACACTGAAGCTTTCTTT	CASTRGRKNTEAFF
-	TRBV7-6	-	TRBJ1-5	TGTGCCAGCAGCTTAGGGATGGGGGCGGTTCAGCCCCAGCATTTT	CASSLGMGAVQPQHF